This TCR beta chain was retrieved from a study of OX40 agonist ivuxolimab in advanced cancers. General notes on the study: Ivuxolimab was an agonistic, fully human IgG2 monoclonal antibody directed against OX40 (CD134), a costimulatory receptor. Of the approximately 50 dose-escalation patients, hepatocellular carcinoma was present in about 19, melanoma in around 15, renal cell carcinoma in 9 and head and neck cancer in 9. In the dose-escalation cohort, 82.7% of patients were male, and the mean age was around 60 years with a range of roughly 20 to 80. Prior anti-PD-1, anti-PD-L1 or anti-CTLA-4 therapy was permitted, and checkpoint inhibitors had been received by about 37% of dose-escalation patients. The paper reports the monotherapy dose-escalation portion (N ≈ 50 patients) of the phase I ivuxolimab trial. Peripheral TCRbeta sequencing was intended to test whether TCR sequence diversity was altered and clonal T-cell expansion was caused by ivuxolimab. Partial responses occurred in three dose-escalation patients: two with cutaneous melanoma and one with hepatocellular carcinoma. Intravenous ivuxolimab was administered to patients every 2 weeks at six dose levels: 0.01, 0.1, 0.3, 1.5, 3 and 10 mg/kg. Overall results and qualifications from the work: After ivuxolimab, expanded clones were on average more numerous among CD8+ T cells than among CD4+ T cells. In the 0.1-3.0 mg/kg groups, partial responders were among the patients with the lowest normalized peripheral clonal expansion, particularly in CD8+ T cells. Which antigens the clonally expanded peripheral T cells were specific for was not determined. Low levels of normalized T-cell clonal expansion were also shown by some nonresponding patients. At doses of 0.1 to 3.0 mg/kg, clonal expansion of both CD4+ and CD8+ T cells in blood was seen between baseline and week 6.

From its cysteine to its phenylalanine, the CDR3 spans 11 amino acids. Only the CDR3 portion is preserved as DNA: 33 bases, with reading frame beginning at the first base. CDR1 and CDR2 are read off the germline V gene (reference sequence) as GTSNPN and SVGIG. V is clipped by 0 bases and J by 16 bases, and the sequence between their germline boundaries is 13 bases long. Genomic DNA was isolated from the sorted cells so that the TCRbeta CDR3 region could be sequenced. The immunoSEQ Assay was used to sequence the TCRbeta CDR3 regions. TCRdb limited this immuneACCESS table to in-frame rearrangements with V and J called. A share of clones is missing; checked studies link under half to unresolved V genes, and the rest is unexplained. The sample yields tens of thousands of clones; around four fifths were counted once. The ten biggest clones cover approximately 11% of the sample. On this clone itself: Its antigen remains unidentified. No much larger clonotype is one base removed from it; base qualities were not supplied.

Patients with autoimmune disease history or receiving systemic immunosuppression were excluded from the trial. Peripheral blood for TCR sequencing was drawn from every dose cohort at baseline, at cycle 4 day 1 and at cycle 7 day 1. The samples were drawn from a first-in-human, open-label, multicenter phase I dose-escalation trial of ivuxolimab. Adults with locally advanced or metastatic head and neck squamous cell, hepatocellular, melanoma or renal cell carcinoma were enrolled in the trial. Before TCR sequencing, CD4+ T cells and CD8+ T cells from peripheral blood were sorted into separate populations.

This TCR was sampled from an adult with an advanced solid tumor such as melanoma, head and neck, liver or kidney cancer. This specimen was CD4+ or CD8+ T cells sorted from blood, taken in a trial of the OX40 agonist ivuxolimab. The sequence is built from TRBV30 and TRBJ2-4; TRBD1 is a possible D gene, resting on 5 matching bases. The DNA is TGTGCCTGGAGTGTAGGTGACAGACCATACTTC. It codes for CAWSVGDRPYF.